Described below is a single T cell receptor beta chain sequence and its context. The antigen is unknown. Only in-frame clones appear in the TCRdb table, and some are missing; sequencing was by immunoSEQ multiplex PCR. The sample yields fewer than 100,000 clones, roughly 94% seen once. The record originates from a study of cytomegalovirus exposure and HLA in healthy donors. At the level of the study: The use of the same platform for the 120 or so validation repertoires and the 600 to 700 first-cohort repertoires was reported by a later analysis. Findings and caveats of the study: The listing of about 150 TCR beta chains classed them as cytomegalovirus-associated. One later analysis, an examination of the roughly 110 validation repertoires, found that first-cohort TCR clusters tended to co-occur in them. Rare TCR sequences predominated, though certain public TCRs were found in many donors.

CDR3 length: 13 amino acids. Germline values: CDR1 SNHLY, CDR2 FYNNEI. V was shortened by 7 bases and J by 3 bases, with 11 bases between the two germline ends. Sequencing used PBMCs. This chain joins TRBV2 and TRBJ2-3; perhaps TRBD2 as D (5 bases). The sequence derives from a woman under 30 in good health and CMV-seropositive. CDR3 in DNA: TGTGCCAGCATACTAGGGCTTACAGATACGCAGTATTTT. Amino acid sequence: CASILGLTDTQYF.